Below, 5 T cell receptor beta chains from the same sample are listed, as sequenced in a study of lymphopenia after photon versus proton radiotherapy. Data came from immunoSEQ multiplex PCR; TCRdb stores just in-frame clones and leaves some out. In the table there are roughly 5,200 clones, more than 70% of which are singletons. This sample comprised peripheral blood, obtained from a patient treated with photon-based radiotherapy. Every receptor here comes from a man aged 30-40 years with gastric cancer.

For the CDR3, the DNA is TGTGCCAGCAGCATACCCGACAGGGAAGCTTTCTTT. This codes for CASSIPDREAFF. The chain joins TRBV28 to TRBJ1-1, with D possibly TRBD1 on 6 matching bases. Trimming removed 6 bases at V and 8 bases at J, with 13 bases between. CDR3 length equals 12 residues. Germline CDR1 reads MDHEN; CDR2 reads SYDVKM.

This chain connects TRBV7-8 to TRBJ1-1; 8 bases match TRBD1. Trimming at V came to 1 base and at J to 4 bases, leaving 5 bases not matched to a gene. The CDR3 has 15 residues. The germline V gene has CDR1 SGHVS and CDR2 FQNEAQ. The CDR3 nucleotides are TGTGCCAGCAGCTTAGGTAAACAGGGGGGCACTGAAGCTTTCTTT. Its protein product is CASSLGKQGGTEAFF.

The DNA of the CDR3 is TGTGCCAGCAGCTTGATAGCGGGGGGGCCAGGGGATACGCAGTATTTT. It encodes CASSLIAGGPGDTQYF. The V gene is TRBV7-8, the J gene TRBJ2-3; the match to TRBD2 covers 11 bases. The germline CDR1 and CDR2 sequences are SGHVS and FQNEAQ. The CDR3 has 16 amino acids. V was pared by 3 bases and J by 6 bases, with 8 bases of the junction left unmatched.

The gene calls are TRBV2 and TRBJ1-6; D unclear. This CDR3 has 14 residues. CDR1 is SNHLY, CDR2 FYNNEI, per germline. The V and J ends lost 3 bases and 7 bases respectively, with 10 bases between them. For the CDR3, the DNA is TGTGCCAGCAGTGATGAGGCAGGAAATTCACCCCTCCACTTT. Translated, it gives CASSDEAGNSPLHF. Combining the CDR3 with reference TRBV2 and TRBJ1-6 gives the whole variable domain EPEVTQTPSHQVTQMGQEVILRCVPISNHLYFYWYRQILGQKVEFLVSFYNNEISEKSEIFDDQFSVERPDGSNFTLKIRSTKLEDSAMYFCASSDEAGNSPLHFGNGTRLTVT.

Here the CDR3 reads CASSPRDGGSLPQHF. CDR3 coding DNA: TGTGCCAGCAGTCCCAGGGACGGTGGAAGTTTGCCCCAGCATTTT. V is TRBV28 and J is TRBJ1-5, with D possibly matching TRBD1 (5 bases). The V end was cut by 5 bases, the J end by 9 bases, with 20 bases between. Germline CDR1 is MDHEN and CDR2 is SYDVKM. This CDR3 has 15 amino acids.